The source of this TCR beta chain is a study of circulating and synovial CD4+ cells in juvenile arthritis. Points from the study as a whole: Overlap with synovium rose as more T cells were sequenced. Circulating pathogenic-like and bulk T cells looked alike by Vbeta family usage.

Here immunoSEQ multiplex PCR was the method, and the copy in TCRdb shows in-frame clones only, minus some. The sample shows around 32,000 clones, roughly 95% of them seen only once. Regarding this clone: Its antigen is unknown. One junction end disagrees with the germline gene, perhaps due to a read error. Within the sample, other DNA sequences also encode this same CDR3.

Germline V CDR1 and CDR2: GTSNPN, SVGIG (reference sequence). The CDR3 loop spans 13 amino acids. Material for sequencing was CD4+ T cells from blood. The gene calls are TRBV30 and TRBJ1-1; D is perhaps TRBD1 (6 bases). The source is a human donor with juvenile idiopathic arthritis. DNA of the CDR3: TGTGCCGCCAACAGGGACGGGAACACTGAAGCCTTCTTT. Translated, it gives CAANRDGNTEAFF.